The clone carrying this T cell receptor (beta chain) occurred many times. Its specificity is unknown. Trimming stripped 3 bases from V and 3 bases from J, with 12 bases between. Germline loops: CDR1 DFQATT, CDR2 SNEGSKA (reference sequence). The CDR3 spans 14 residues. These data come from a study of identical twins. cDNA carried unique molecular identifiers, and a universal primer site was added by template switching. MiXCR was run by TCRdb on the 5' RACE reads, yielding one entry per CDR3 protein. The sample carries approximately 150,000 distinct CDR3 sequences, around 3.5% recorded once. Study-level findings and limits: Where out-of-frame alpha sequences were twin-shared, they showed excess low generation probability. There were fewer insertions in abundant cord blood beta clonotypes, but memory repertoires showed no such pattern.

This rearrangement joins TRBV20-1 to TRBJ2-1; perhaps TRBD2 as D (5 bases). The sample was memory T cells sorted from blood. The clonotype was recovered from a man aged 18-30 years in good health. The DNA for the CDR3 is TGCAGTGCTAGGGGTCGGGGTTTCTACAATGAGCAGTTCTTC. Protein product: CSARGRGFYNEQFF.